The 27 T cell receptor beta chains listed next were all sequenced from one sample in a study of blood T cell repertoires in COVID-19. Assay: immunoSEQ multiplex PCR; the TCRdb copy retains only in-frame clones and omits some. This table holds more than 65,000 clones, about 76% found once. Sample: peripheral blood. The receptors derive from a woman of 80 years or more with active or convalescent COVID-19.

This chain links TRBV10-2 with TRBJ2-3; TRBD2 aligns across 9 bases. Germline values: CDR1 WSHSY, CDR2 SAAADI. This CDR3 is 13 amino acids long. After removal of 4 bases from V and 12 bases from J, the junction contained 8 bases not matched to a gene. Written as DNA, the CDR3 is TGCGCCAGCAGTGGCTCTGCGGGGGGGGACCAGTATTTT. Translation gives CASSGSAGGDQYF.

The chain links TRBV19 to TRBJ2-3, with D tentatively TRBD1 (6 bases). The ends were cut back, 5 bases at V and 4 bases at J, with 22 bases in the middle. The CDR3 has 17 amino acids. The V gene's germline CDR1 is LNHDA and CDR2 SQIVND (reference sequence). CDR3 sequence (DNA): TGTGCCAGTAGTCTATCACAGGGTTACAGTTATCCAGATACGCAGTATTTT. Translating it yields CASSLSQGYSYPDTQYF.

V is TRBV27 and J is TRBJ2-5; tentatively, D is TRBD2 (6 bases). Germline V CDR1 and CDR2: MNHEY, SMNVEV (reference sequence). Trimming removed 6 bases at V and 5 bases at J, with 19 bases between. The CDR3 totals 15 residues. This CDR3 reads CASRAGGRIIETQYF. The CDR3 DNA reads TGTGCCAGCAGAGCCGGGGGACGTATTATTGAGACCCAGTACTTC.

The chain's CDR3 is CASSGHSGRGADTQYF. CDR3 in DNA: TGTGCCAGCAGTGGCCACAGTGGGCGGGGGGCAGATACGCAGTATTTT. The rearrangement joins TRBV2 to TRBJ2-3; TRBD2 matches at 8 bases. CDR1 and CDR2 (germline): SNHLY, FYNNEI. Losses at the gene ends were 4 bases for V and 4 bases for J; bases not matched to a gene: 10. The CDR3 spans 16 residues.

The V call is TRBV3-1 (or the pseudogene TRBV3-2), the J call TRBJ2-7, with 7 positions matching TRBD1. This CDR3 has 17 amino acids. V lost 0 bases, J lost 0 bases, and 8 bases stayed unmatched. Germline V gene data show CDR1 as LGHDT and CDR2 as YNNKEL (reference sequence). In DNA form, the CDR3 reads TGTGCCAGCAGCCAAGAAGGGAACCGGGACAGCTCCTACGAGCAGTACTTC. Translated, it gives CASSQEGNRDSSYEQYF.

V usage is TRBV19 and J usage is TRBJ1-1; a possible D gene is TRBD1 (6 bases). CDR3 length equals 15 residues. Trimming cost V 9 bases and J 3 bases, with 20 bases left between them. Germline V gene lookup returns CDR1 LNHDA and CDR2 SQIVND (reference sequence). CDR3 sequence: CASFGGRRGDTEAFF. DNA for the CDR3: TGTGCCAGCTTCGGGGGGCGGAGAGGGGACACTGAAGCTTTCTTT.

Of note for this clone: An end of the junction does not agree with germline; a read error may underlie this. The chain combines TRBV7-7 with TRBJ2-5; TRBD1 matches 8 bases. Germline CDR1 and CDR2: SSHAT and FNYEAQ (reference sequence). The CDR3 has 14 amino acids. DNA of the CDR3: TGTGCTAGCAGCTCGGGACAGGACCCCAGGACCCAGTACTTC. Translated, it gives CASSSGQDPRTQYF.

The chain has TRBV7-9 and TRBJ1-4; 9 nucleotides agree with TRBD1. V lost 4 bases and J lost 1; bases outside the gene matches: 13. Germline lookup yields CDR1 SEHNR and CDR2 FQNEAQ (reference sequence). The CDR3 runs 19 residues. CDR3 nucleotides: TGTGCCAGCAGCTACTCCGGGACAGGGAAGTTTGGAACTAATGAAAAACTGTTTTTT. Translated, it gives CASSYSGTGKFGTNEKLFF.

The chain has TRBV5-6 and TRBJ2-3; tentative D call: TRBD2 (6 bases). Germline V gives CDR1 SGHDT, CDR2 YYEEEE. CDR3 length: 16 amino acids. V gave up 4 bases and J gave up 2 bases, with 17 bases separating them. CDR3 residues: CASSRMVPDYTDTQYF. The CDR3, as DNA: TGTGCCAGCAGCCGAATGGTCCCGGACTACACAGATACGCAGTATTTT. The full variable domain, with the rest looked up from reference TRBV5-6 and TRBJ2-3, is DAGVTQSPTHLIKTRGQQVTLRCSPKSGHDTVSWYQQALGQGPQFIFQYYEEEERQRGNFPDRFSGHQFPNYSSELNVNALLLGDSALYLCASSRMVPDYTDTQYFGPGTRLTVL.

The gene calls are TRBV28 and TRBJ1-5, with 9 bases aligning to TRBD1. Trimming took 10 bases from V and 3 from J; bases not matched to a gene: 4. The germline V gene encodes CDR1 MDHEN and CDR2 SYDVKM. CDR3 size: 13 residues. DNA for the CDR3: TGTGCCACTGGGACAGGGTCCAATCAGCCCCAGCATTTT. Protein sequence: CATGTGSNQPQHF.

The chain employs TRBV5-1 and TRBJ1-4; TRBD1 might be the D (6 bases). In germline, CDR1 is SGHRS, CDR2 YFSETQ. This CDR3 is built from 14 residues. V was clipped by 4 bases and J by 8 bases, with 15 bases between them. The CDR3 here is CASSPRTAEEKLFF. The CDR3 bases are TGCGCCAGCAGCCCACGGACAGCGGAAGAAAAACTGTTTTTT.

The chain joins TRBV29-1 to TRBJ1-5, with 9 bases identical to TRBD1. V shed 6 bases, J shed 8 bases, and the junction held 8 bases outside the gene matches. CDR3 length: 13 residues. In germline, CDR1 is SQVTM, CDR2 ANQGSEA. The CDR3, as DNA: TGCAGCGTAGTTGGGACAGGGAATGAGCCCCAGCATTTT. Protein sequence: CSVVGTGNEPQHF. Filled out from reference TRBV29-1 and TRBJ1-5, the complete variable domain reads SAVISQKPSRDICQRGTSLTIQCQVDSQVTMMFWYRQQPGQSLTLIATANQGSEATYESGFVIDKFPISRPNLTFSTLTVSNMSPEDSSIYLCSVVGTGNEPQHFGDGTRLSIL.

This clone was detected a few times. This chain connects TRBV9 to TRBJ1-6; TRBD1 agrees at 8 bases. J gave up 8 bases and V 3 bases, and 4 bases lay outside the gene matches. In germline, CDR1 is SGDLS, CDR2 YYNGEE. The CDR3 loop spans 14 amino acids. CDR3 in DNA: TGTGCCAGCAGCGCCCCAGGGGGCGATTCACCCCTCCACTTT. This gives the protein CASSAPGGDSPLHF.

V gene TRBV11-3 combines with J gene TRBJ1-5, with D perhaps TRBD1 (5 bases). The V and J ends lost 8 bases and 7 bases respectively, with 15 bases between them. Germline lookup yields CDR1 SGHNT and CDR2 YENEEA. This CDR3 spans 13 amino acids. CDR3 loop: CASSAGDEQPQHF. The CDR3 DNA follows: TGTGCCAGCTCGGCGGGGGACGAACAGCCCCAGCATTTT.

This CDR3 reads CASSVRQTSTDTQYF. The CDR3 DNA reads TGTGCCAGCAGCGTAAGACAGACTAGCACAGATACGCAGTATTTT. The chain has TRBV9 and TRBJ2-3, with a tentative D call TRBD1 (5 bases). V shed 1 base and J shed 0 bases, with 9 bases lying between them. The CDR3 sequence is 15 residues long. Germline CDR1 reads SGDLS; CDR2 reads YYNGEE. Drawing the rest from reference TRBV9 and TRBJ2-3, the complete variable domain is DSGVTQTPKHLITATGQRVTLRCSPRSGDLSVYWYQQSLDQGLQFLIQYYNGEERAKGNILERFSAQQFPDLHSELNLSSLELGDSALYFCASSVRQTSTDTQYFGPGTRLTVL.

This chain uses TRBV6-5 with TRBJ2-3; the match to TRBD1 covers 11 bases. J lost 5 bases, V lost 2 bases, and 3 bases had no gene match. Germline V CDR1 and CDR2: MNHEY, SVGAGI. The CDR3 consists of 15 residues. CDR3 DNA: TGTGCCAGCAGTTACGCGGACAGGGGGCGAGATACGCAGTATTTT. Amino acids: CASSYADRGRDTQYF.

The chain employs TRBV28 and TRBJ2-7; 8 nucleotides match TRBD1. V was clipped by 2 bases and J by 8 bases; unmatched bases: 2. CDR3 length equals 12 residues. The germline gives CDR1 MDHEN, CDR2 SYDVKM. In nucleotides, the CDR3 is TGTGCCAGCAGTTTAACAGGGGGTAAGCAGTACTTC. Translated, it gives CASSLTGGKQYF.

The chain employs TRBV28 and TRBJ1-5; D not resolved. The CDR3 sequence is 15 residues long. The germline gives CDR1 MDHEN, CDR2 SYDVKM. The V gene lost 6 bases and the J gene lost 0 bases, with 12 bases spanning the gap. DNA for the CDR3: TGTGCCAGCAGCTCTAACAGTGGTAGCAATCAGCCCCAGCATTTT. It yields the protein CASSSNSGSNQPQHF. The whole variable domain, filled in from reference TRBV28 and TRBJ1-5, reads DVKVTQSSRYLVKRTGEKVFLECVQDMDHENMFWYRQDPGLGLRLIYFSYDVKMKEKGDIPEGYSVSREKKERFSLILESASTNQTSMYLCASSSNSGSNQPQHFGDGTRLSIL.

This clone has a handful of counts. The chain employs TRBV20-1 and TRBJ2-5; 7 nucleotides line up with TRBD1. This CDR3 comprises 15 residues. Germline CDR1 and CDR2: DFQATT and SNEGSKA (reference sequence). Unmatched junction bases numbered 8, after V lost 3 bases and J lost 1 base. CDR3 nucleotides: TGCAGTGCTAGTCGGGACAGTGGGACCCAAGAGACCCAGTACTTC. Translated: CSASRDSGTQETQYF.

The genes are TRBV29-1 and TRBJ2-5; 7 bases match TRBD1. The V segment lost 3 bases and the J segment 5 bases; nucleotides outside the gene matches: 9. CDR1 SQVTM and CDR2 ANQGSEA come from the germline V gene. This CDR3 contains 14 residues. The CDR3 loop is CSVDPGGNLETQYF. For the CDR3, the DNA is TGCAGCGTTGACCCAGGGGGAAATTTGGAGACCCAGTACTTC.

This clone was found a few times. The chain links TRBV7-2 to TRBJ2-3, with 8 bases that match TRBD2. CDR3 length: 15 residues. Trimming at V came to 4 bases and at J to 1 base, leaving 4 bases not matched to a gene. Germline CDR1 is SGHTA and CDR2 is FQGNSA. The chain's CDR3 is CASSSRTSRTDTQYF. CDR3 sequence (DNA): TGTGCCAGCAGCTCGCGGACTAGCCGCACAGATACGCAGTATTTT.

This clone was observed a handful of times. The chain is built from TRBV14 and TRBJ2-7; 7 nucleotides match TRBD1. Looked up from germline, CDR1 is SGHDN and CDR2 is FVKESK. CDR3 length equals 14 residues. V was pared by 4 bases and J by 0 bases, with 3 bases of the junction left unmatched. The CDR3 nucleotides are TGTGCCAGCAGCCTGGGACAGTTCTCCTACGAGCAGTACTTC. Its translation: CASSLGQFSYEQYF. Complete variable domain (other parts from reference TRBV14 and TRBJ2-7): EAGVTQFPSHSVIEKGQTVTLRCDPISGHDNLYWYRRVMGKEIKFLLHFVKESKQDESGMPNNRFLAERTGGTYSTLKVQPAELEDSGVYFCASSLGQFSYEQYFGPGTRLTVT.

The chain couples TRBV15 to TRBJ1-1; tentative D call: TRBD1 (5 bases). This CDR3 is 15 amino acids long. V lost 1 base to trimming and J lost 1 base, with 10 bases between them. CDR1 is LNHNV, CDR2 YYDKDF, per germline (reference sequence). As DNA, the CDR3 is TGTGCCACCAGCAGAGTAGGGCAGGGGAACACTGAAGCTTTCTTT. Translated, it gives CATSRVGQGNTEAFF.

The chain recombines TRBV19 with TRBJ1-5; possible D gene TRBD1, 6 bases. Trimming removed 2 bases from V and 9 bases from J, with 20 bases in between. Germline V gene sequence: CDR1 LNHDA, CDR2 SQIVND (reference sequence). The CDR3 runs to 16 residues. The CDR3 region is CASSIKGQLPRGPQHF. The CDR3 DNA reads TGTGCCAGTAGTATAAAAGGACAGCTCCCGAGGGGGCCCCAGCATTTT.

This chain uses TRBV7-9 with TRBJ2-6; D is unclear. Germline V gene lookup returns CDR1 SEHNR and CDR2 FQNEAQ (reference sequence). The CDR3 totals 16 residues. The V and J ends lost 5 bases and 0 bases respectively, with 11 bases between them. CDR3 sequence (DNA): TGTGCCAGCAGCCCCTGGGCGACCTCTGGGGCCAACGTCCTGACTTTC. Translating gives CASSPWATSGANVLTF.

CDR3 amino acids: CSAHFTVDQGARYGYTF. Written as DNA, the CDR3 is TGCAGCGCTCACTTTACGGTGGACCAGGGGGCCCGGTATGGCTACACCTTC. The V call is TRBV29-1, the J call TRBJ1-2; TRBD1 matches 8 bases. The CDR3 contains 17 residues. The germline CDR1 and CDR2 sequences are SQVTM and ANQGSEA. Trimming at V came to 7 bases and at J to 5 bases, leaving 21 bases not matched to a gene.

This clone was observed a few times. The chain uses TRBV7-2 and TRBJ1-1; D may be TRBD1 (5 bases). The CDR3 length is 14 residues. Germline CDR1 is SGHTA and CDR2 is FQGNSA. The V gene lost 5 bases and the J gene lost 1 base, with 11 bases spanning the gap. CDR3 residues: CASSLQVQNTEAFF. For the CDR3, the DNA is TGTGCCAGCAGCCTACAGGTCCAGAACACTGAAGCTTTCTTT.